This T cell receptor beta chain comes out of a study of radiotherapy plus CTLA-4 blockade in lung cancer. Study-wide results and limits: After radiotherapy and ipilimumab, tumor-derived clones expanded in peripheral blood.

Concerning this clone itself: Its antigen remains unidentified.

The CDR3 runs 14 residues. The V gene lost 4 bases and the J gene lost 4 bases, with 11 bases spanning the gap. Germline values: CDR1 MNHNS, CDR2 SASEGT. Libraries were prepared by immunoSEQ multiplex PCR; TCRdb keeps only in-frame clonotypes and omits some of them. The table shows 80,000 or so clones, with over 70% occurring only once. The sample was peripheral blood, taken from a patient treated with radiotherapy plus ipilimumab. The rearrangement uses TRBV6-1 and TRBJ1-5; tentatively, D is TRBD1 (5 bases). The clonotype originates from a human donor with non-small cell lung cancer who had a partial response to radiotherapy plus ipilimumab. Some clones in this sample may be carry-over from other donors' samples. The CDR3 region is CASSGRQRNQPQHF. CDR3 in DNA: TGTGCCAGCAGTGGTCGACAGAGAAATCAGCCCCAGCATTTT.